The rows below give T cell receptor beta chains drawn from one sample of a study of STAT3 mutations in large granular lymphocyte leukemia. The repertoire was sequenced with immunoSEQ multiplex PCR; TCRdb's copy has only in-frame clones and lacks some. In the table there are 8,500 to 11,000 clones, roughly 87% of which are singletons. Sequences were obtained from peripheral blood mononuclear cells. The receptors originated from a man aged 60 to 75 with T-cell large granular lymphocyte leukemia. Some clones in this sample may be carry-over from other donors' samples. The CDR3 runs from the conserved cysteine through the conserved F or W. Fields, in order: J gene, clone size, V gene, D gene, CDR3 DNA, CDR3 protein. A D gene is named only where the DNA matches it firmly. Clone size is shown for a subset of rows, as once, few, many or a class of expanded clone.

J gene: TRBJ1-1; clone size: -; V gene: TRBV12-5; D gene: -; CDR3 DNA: TGTGCTAGTGGTTTGGGCCAGGTTATGAACACTGAAGCTTTCTTT; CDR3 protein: CASGLGQVMNTEAFF
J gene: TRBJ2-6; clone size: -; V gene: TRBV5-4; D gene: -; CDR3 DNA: TGTGCCAGCAGCTTACAAACAGCAGGGGCCAACGTCCTGACTTTC; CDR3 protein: CASSLQTAGANVLTF
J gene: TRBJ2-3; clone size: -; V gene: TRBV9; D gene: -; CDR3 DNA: TGTGCCAGCAGCCAACAGCTCGGAGATACGCAGTATTTT; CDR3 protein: CASSQQLGDTQYF
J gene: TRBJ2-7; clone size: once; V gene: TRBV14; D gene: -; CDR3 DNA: TGTGCCAGCAGCCAAGGGCTCAGCTCCTACGAGCAGTACTTC; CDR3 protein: CASSQGLSSYEQYF
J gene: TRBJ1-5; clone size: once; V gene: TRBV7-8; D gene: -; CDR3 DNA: TGTGCCAGCAGCGGGGGGGGTTATAGCAATCAGCCCCAGCATTTT; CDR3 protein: CASSGGGYSNQPQHF
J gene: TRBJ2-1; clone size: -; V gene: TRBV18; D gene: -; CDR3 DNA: TGTGCCAGCTCATCAGGGACATTTTCCTACAATGAGCAGTTCTTC; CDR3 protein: CASSSGTFSYNEQFF
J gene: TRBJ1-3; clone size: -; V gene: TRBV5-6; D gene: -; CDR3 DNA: TGTGCCAGCAGCCAGCAGGGCTTAAACACCATATATTTT; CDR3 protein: CASSQQGLNTIYF
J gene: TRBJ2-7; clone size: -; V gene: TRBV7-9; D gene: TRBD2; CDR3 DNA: TGTGCCAGCAGCTTTGGACTAGCGGGAGGGTGGGCCTACGAGCAGTACTTC; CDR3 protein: CASSFGLAGGWAYEQYF
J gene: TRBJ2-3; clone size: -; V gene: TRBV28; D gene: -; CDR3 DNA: TGTGCCAGCAGTTTTGTAGCGGGCACAGATACGCAGTATTTT; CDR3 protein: CASSFVAGTDTQYF
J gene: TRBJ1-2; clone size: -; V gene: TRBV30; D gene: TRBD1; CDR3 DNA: TGTGCCTGGAGTCGACAGGGGGGATATGGCTACACCTTC; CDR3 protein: CAWSRQGGYGYTF
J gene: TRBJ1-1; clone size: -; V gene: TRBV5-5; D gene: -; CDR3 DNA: TGTGCCAGCAGCCTCGACAGGACCCCAGGGGCTTTCTTT; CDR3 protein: CASSLDRTPGAFF
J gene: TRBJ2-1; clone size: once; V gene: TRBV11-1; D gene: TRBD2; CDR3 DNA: TGTGCCAGCAGATCGGGACTATCCTGGGAGAGGCTCAATGAGCAGTTCTTC; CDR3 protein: CASRSGLSWERLNEQFF
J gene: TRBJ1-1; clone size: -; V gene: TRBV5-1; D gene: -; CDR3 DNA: TGCGCCAGCAGCTTGGAGGCAGGGGCCGTGGCTTTCTTT; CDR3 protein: CASSLEAGAVAFF
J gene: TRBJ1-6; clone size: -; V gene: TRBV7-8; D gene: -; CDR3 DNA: TGTGCCAGCAGCCCGACCCGAGGGAATAATTCACCCCTCCACTTT; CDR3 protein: CASSPTRGNNSPLHF
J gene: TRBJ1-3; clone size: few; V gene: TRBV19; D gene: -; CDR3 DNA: TGTGCCAGTAGTATCAGAGGGAACTCTGGAAACACCATATATTTT; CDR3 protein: CASSIRGNSGNTIYF
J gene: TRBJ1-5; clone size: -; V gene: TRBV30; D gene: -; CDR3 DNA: TGTGCCTGGAGTCTACAGATACATCAGCCCCAGCATTTT; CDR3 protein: CAWSLQIHQPQHF
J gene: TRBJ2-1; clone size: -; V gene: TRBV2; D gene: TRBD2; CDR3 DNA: TGTGCCAGCAGTGAAGGCGCGGCGGGAGGTGTCTTC; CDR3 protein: CASSEGAAGGVF
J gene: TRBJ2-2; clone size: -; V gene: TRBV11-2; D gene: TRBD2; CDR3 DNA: TGTGCCAGCAGCTTAGCCACTAGCGGGTTCGCCGGGGAGCTGTTTTTT; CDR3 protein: CASSLATSGFAGELFF
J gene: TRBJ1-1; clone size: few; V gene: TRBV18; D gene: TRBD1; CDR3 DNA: TGTGCCAGCTCACCGACAGGGGGCTCGGACACTGAAGCTTTCTTT; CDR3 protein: CASSPTGGSDTEAFF
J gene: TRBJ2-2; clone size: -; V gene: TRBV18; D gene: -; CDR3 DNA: TGTGCCAGCTCACCGACTACCGGGACCTTAAACACCGGGGAGCTGTTTTTT; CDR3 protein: CASSPTTGTLNTGELFF
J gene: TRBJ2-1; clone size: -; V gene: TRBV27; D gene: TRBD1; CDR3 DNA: TGTGCCAGCAGTTTGCGGCAGGGGGAGTACAATGAGCAGTTCTTC; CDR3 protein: CASSLRQGEYNEQFF
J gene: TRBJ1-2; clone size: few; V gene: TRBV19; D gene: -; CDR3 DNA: TGTGCCAGTAGTCCCCAGAGGGAAGGCTACACCTTC; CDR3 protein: CASSPQREGYTF
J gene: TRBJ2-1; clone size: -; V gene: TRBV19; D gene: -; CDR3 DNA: TGTGCCAGTAGTAAGGGTAGCAGATACAATGAGCAGTTCTTC; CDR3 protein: CASSKGSRYNEQFF
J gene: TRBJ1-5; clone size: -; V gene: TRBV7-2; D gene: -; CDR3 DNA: TGTGCCAGCACCAGGGACGCCAAAAATCAGCCCCAGCATTTT; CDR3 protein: CASTRDAKNQPQHF
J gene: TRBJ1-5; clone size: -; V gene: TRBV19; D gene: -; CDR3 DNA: TGTGCCAGTAGAGGAGTAGGTCTGGGGGAGCCCCAGCATTTT; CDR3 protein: CASRGVGLGEPQHF
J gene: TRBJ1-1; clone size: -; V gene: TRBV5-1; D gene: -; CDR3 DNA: TGCGCCAGCAGCTCCTTTGGGGTCACTGAAGCTTTCTTT; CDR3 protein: CASSSFGVTEAFF
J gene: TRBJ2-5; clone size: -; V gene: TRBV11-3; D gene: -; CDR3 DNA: TGTGCCAGCAGCTTAGGGGGCAGCGAAGAGACCCAGTACTTC; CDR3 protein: CASSLGGSEETQYF
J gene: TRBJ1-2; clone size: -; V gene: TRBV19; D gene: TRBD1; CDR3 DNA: TGTGCCAGTAGTTCCCGAAGATCAGGGGGCGGAGGCTATGGCTACACCTTC; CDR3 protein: CASSSRRSGGGGYGYTF
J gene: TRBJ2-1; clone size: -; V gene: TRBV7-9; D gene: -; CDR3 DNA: TGTGCCAGCAGCCCACAGTATGAGCAGTTCTTC; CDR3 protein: CASSPQYEQFF
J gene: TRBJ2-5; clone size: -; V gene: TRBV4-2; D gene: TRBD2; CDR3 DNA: TGTGCCAGCAGCCACGCGCGGGGGGGGAGCCAAGAGACCCAGTACTTC; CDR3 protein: CASSHARGGSQETQYF
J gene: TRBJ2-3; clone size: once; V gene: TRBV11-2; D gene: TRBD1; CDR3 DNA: TGTGCCAGCAGGCGACCGACAGGGGCGGATACGCAGTATTTT; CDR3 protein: CASRRPTGADTQYF
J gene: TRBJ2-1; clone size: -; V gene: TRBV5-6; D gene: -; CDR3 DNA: TGTGCCAGCTCCTGGGGGACACCCTACAATGAGCAGTTCTTC; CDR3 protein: CASSWGTPYNEQFF
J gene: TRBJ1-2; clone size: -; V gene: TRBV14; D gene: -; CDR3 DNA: TGTGCCAGCAGCCAAGATGTCGGGGGCTTTGGCTACACCTTC; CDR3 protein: CASSQDVGGFGYTF
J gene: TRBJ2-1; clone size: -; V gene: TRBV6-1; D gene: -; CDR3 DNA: TGTGCCAGCAGTGCCCGTGCGCTTTACAATGAGCAGTTCTTC; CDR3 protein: CASSARALYNEQFF
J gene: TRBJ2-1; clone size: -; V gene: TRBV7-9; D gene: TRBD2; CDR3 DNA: TGTGCCAGCAGCCTACCCGGGACTAGGTTGGATGAGCAGTTCTTC; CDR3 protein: CASSLPGTRLDEQFF
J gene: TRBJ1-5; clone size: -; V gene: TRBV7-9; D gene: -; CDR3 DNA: TGTGCCAGCAGCTCCAAACTGAAGCCCCAGCATTTT; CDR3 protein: CASSSKLKPQHF
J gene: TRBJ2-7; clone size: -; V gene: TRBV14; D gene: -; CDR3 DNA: TGTGCCAGCAGCCAAGCGGGGAGGGGGTACGAGCAGTACTTC; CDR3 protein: CASSQAGRGYEQYF
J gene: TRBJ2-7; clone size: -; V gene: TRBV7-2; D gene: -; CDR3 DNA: TGTGCCAGCAGCTTAAGGCCCTCCGGGGCCCTCGGGGAGCAGTACTTC; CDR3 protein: CASSLRPSGALGEQYF
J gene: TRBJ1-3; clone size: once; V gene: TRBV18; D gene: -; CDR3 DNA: TGTGCCAGCTCTCCGACCATACCGAGCTCTGGAAACACCATATATTTT; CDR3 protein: CASSPTIPSSGNTIYF
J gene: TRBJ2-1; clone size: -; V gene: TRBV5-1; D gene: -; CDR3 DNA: TGCGCCAGCAGCTTAGGTCAGGGGAGCTCCTACAATGAGCAGTTCTTC; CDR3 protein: CASSLGQGSSYNEQFF
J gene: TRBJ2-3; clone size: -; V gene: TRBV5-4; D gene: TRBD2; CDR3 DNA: TGTGCCAGCAGCCCGGGGGGGAAAGGGAGCACAGATACGCAGTATTTT; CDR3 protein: CASSPGGKGSTDTQYF
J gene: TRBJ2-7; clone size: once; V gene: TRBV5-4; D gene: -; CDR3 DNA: TGTGCCAGCAGCAGTGACGGGTCCCTGGCCTACGAGCAGTACTTC; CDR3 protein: CASSSDGSLAYEQYF
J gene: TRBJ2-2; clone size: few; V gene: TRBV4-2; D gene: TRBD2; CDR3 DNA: TGTGCCAGCAGCCAAGAAGGAGGCGGGAGGGCCAACACCGGGGAGCTGTTTTTT; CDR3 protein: CASSQEGGGRANTGELFF
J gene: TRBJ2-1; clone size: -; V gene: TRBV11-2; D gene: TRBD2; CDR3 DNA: TGTGCCAGCAGCAGGGGACTAGCGGGAGGGCGGTTCGTTGAGCAGTTCTTC; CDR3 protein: CASSRGLAGGRFVEQFF
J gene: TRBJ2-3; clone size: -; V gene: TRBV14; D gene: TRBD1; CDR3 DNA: TGTGCCAGCAGCCAACAGACAGGGTTGAACACAGATACGCAGTATTTT; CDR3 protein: CASSQQTGLNTDTQYF
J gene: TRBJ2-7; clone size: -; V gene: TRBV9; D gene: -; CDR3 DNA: TGTGCCAGCAGCGTGGCAGTGAGTGGGTACGAGCAGTACTTC; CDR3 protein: CASSVAVSGYEQYF
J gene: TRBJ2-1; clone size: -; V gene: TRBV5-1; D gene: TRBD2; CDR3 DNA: TGCGCCAGCAGCCCTAGGACTAGCCATGAGCAGTTCTTC; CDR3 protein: CASSPRTSHEQFF
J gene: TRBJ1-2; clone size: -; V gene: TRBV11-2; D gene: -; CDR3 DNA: TGTGCCAGCAGCTTACGACAGGTCGCTGGCTACACCTTC; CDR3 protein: CASSLRQVAGYTF
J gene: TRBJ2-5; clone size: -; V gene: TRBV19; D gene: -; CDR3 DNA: TGTGCCAGCGCGACAGGAAGGCAAGAGACCCAGTACTTC; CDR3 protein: CASATGRQETQYF
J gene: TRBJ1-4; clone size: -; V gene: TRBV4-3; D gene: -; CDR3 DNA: TGCGCCAGCAGCCAGGCCCCATCCGTCGCACAGGGCGAAAAACTGTTTTTT; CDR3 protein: CASSQAPSVAQGEKLFF
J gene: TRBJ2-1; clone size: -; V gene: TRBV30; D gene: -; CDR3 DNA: TGTGCCTGGAGCCGCGGCGGGCAGGGTAATGAGCAGTTCTTC; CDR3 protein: CAWSRGGQGNEQFF
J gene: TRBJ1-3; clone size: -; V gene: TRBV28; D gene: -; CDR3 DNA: TGTGCCAGCAGTTTCCCCAGGGCGGCTGGAAACACCATATATTTT; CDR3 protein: CASSFPRAAGNTIYF
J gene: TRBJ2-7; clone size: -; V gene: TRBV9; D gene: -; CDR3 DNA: TGTGCCAGCAGCGGAGGACTCGTCACGGGGGAGCAGTACTTC; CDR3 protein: CASSGGLVTGEQYF
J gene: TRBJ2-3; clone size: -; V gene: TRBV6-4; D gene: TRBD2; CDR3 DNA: TGTGCCAGCAGTGAACTAGCGGGAGTAGAGCAGTATTTT; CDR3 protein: CASSELAGVEQYF